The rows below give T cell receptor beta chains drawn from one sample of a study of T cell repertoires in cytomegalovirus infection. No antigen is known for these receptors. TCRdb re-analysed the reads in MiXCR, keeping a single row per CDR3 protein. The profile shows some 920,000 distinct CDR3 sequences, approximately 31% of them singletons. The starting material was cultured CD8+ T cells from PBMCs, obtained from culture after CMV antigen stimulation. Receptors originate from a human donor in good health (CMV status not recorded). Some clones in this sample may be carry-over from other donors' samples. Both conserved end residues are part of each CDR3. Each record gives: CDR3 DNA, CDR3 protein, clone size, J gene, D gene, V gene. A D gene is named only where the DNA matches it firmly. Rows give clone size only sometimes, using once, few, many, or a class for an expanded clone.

TGTGCCACCAGTGACTCCGGACAGGGAGGATATGGCTACACCTTC	CATSDSGQGGYGYTF	few	TRBJ1-2	TRBD1	TRBV24-1
TGCAGCGCCTCCGGTAGAGGCTATTCCTACAATGAGCAGTTCTTC	CSASGRGYSYNEQFF	few	TRBJ2-1	NA	TRBV29-1
TGTGCCAGCAGCCCCCTCGGGAAAAACATTCAGTACTTC	CASSPLGKNIQYF	NA	TRBJ2-4	NA	TRBV7-9
TGTGCCAGCAGCTGGCAGAAGGGACAGATGAACACCGGGGAGCTGTTTTTT	CASSWQKGQMNTGELFF	NA	TRBJ2-2	TRBD1	TRBV6-1
TGTGCCGCACGCGGTGGGGTAAATTATGGCTACACCTTC	CAARGGVNYGYTF	few	TRBJ1-2	NA	TRBV10-3
TGTGCCAGTAGTATAGGGGGAGTGCCTGGTGCCAATGAGCAGTTCTTC	CASSIGGVPGANEQFF	few	TRBJ2-1	NA	TRBV19
TGTGCCAGCAGTGAAGAGGGGACAGGGAATCAGCCCCAGCATTTT	CASSEEGTGNQPQHF	NA	TRBJ1-5	TRBD1	TRBV2
TGTGCCAGCAGTTTATCAGGGTCCCTTAATTCACCCCTCCACTTT	CASSLSGSLNSPLHF	NA	TRBJ1-6	NA	TRBV27
TGTGCCAACAGTTTTCTTCTGGGACAGGGACGATATAGCAATCAGCCCCAGCATTTT	CANSFLLGQGRYSNQPQHF	NA	TRBJ1-5	TRBD1	TRBV12-3/TRBV12-4
TGTGCCAGCAGCCTAAGCTTAGGGATCGGTTTAATGAACACTGAAGCTTTCTTT	CASSLSLGIGLMNTEAFF	NA	TRBJ1-1	NA	TRBV28